The rows below give T cell receptor beta chains drawn from one sample of a study of neurological immune-mediated disorders. Each CDR3 protein is one row after TCRdb ran MiXCR on the 5' RACE reads. The repertoire holds roughly 48,000 distinct CDR3 sequences, with 25% as singletons. The sequenced sample was PBMCs. These TCRs come from a woman aged 65 to 85 in good health. The conserved cysteine and the conserved F or W are not part of the CDR3 here. Fields, in order: CDR3 length, V gene, CDR3 protein.

14	TRBV5-1	ASSFRTSGVAYEQY
13	TRBV6-5	ASSYGGGMVYEQY
14	TRBV24-1	ATTQDRLGFCHEQY
11	TRBV14	ASSQDLGSTIY
15	TRBV27	ASGPGQGQYSNQPQH
13	TRBV20-1	SAMSGTMTYNEQF
14	TRBV5-1	ASSLGVFGGNSPLH
17	TRBV5-1	ASSLGTSGSQEPSYEQY
13	TRBV28	ASSPQGTGSYGYT
13	TRBV5-5	ASSLAPEDGNTIY
11	TRBV5-1	ASSFRDPETQY
13	TRBV7-9	ASSRQGATYNEQF
16	TRBV5-1	ASSLAVLAGGGINEQF
12	TRBV20-1	SAPPSGSTDTQY
12	TRBV19	ASSIRQPNQPQH
13	TRBV6-2/TRBV6-3	ASSPRTSGHNEQF